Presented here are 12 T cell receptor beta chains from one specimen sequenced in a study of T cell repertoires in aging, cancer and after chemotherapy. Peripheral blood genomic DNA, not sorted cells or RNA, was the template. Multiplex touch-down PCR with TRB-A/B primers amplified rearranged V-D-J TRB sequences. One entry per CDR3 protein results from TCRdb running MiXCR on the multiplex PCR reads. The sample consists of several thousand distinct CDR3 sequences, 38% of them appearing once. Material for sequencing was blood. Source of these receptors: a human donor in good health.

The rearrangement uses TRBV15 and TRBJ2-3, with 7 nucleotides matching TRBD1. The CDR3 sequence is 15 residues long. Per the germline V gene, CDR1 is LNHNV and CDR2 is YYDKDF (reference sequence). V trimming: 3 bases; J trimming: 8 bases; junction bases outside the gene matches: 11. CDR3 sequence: CATSSKGASYGTQYF. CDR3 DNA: TGTGCCACCAGCAGTAAGGGGGCTAGCTACGGTACGCAGTATTTT.

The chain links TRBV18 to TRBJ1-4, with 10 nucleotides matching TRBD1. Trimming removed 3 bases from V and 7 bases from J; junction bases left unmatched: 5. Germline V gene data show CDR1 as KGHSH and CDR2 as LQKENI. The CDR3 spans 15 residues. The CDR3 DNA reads TGTGCCAGCTCACCGGGCGGGGACAGGGGTGAAAAACTGTTTTTT. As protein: CASSPGGDRGEKLFF.

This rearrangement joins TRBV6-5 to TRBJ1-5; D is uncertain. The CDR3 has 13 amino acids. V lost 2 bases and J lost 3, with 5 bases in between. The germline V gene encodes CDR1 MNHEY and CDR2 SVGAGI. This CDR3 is CASSYGINQPQHF. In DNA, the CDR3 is TGTGCCAGCAGTTACGGGATCAATCAGCCCCAGCATTTT.

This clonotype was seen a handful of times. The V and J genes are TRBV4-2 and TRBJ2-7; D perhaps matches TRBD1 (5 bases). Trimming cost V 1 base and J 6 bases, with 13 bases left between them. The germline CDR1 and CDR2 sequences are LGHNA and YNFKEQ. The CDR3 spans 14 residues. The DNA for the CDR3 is TGTGCCAGCAGCCAAGTGGGCAGGGTCGGCGAGCAGTACTTC. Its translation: CASSQVGRVGEQYF.

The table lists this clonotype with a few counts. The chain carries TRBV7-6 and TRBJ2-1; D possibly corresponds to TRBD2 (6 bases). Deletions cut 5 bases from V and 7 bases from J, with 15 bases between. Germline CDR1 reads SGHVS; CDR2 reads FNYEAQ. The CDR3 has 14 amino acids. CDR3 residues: CASSLGRGINEQFF. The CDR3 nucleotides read TGTGCCAGCAGCCTCGGGCGGGGTATTAATGAGCAGTTCTTC.

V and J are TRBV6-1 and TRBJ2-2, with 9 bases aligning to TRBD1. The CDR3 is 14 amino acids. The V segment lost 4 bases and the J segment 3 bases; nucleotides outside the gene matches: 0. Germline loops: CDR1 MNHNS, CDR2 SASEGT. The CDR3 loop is CASSGTGDTGELFF. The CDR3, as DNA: TGTGCCAGCAGTGGGACAGGGGACACCGGGGAGCTGTTTTTT.

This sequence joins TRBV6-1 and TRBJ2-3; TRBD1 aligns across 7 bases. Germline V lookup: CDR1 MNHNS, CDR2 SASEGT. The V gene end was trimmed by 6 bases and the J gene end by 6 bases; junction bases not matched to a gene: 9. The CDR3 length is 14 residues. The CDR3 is CASREQTGSDTQYF. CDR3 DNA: TGTGCCAGCAGAGAACAGACAGGGTCCGATACGCAGTATTTT.

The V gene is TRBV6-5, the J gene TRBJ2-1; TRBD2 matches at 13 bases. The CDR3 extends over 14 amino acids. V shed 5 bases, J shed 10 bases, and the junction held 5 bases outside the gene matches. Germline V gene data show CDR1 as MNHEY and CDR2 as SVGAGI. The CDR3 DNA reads TGTGCCAGCAGTGAACTAGCGGGGGGGGACGAGCAGTTCTTC. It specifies CASSELAGGDEQFF.

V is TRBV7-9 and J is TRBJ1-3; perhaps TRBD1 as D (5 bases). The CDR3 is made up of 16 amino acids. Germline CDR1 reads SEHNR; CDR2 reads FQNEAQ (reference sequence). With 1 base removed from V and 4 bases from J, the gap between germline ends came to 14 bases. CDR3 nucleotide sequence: TGTGCCAGCAGCTTAGGGGGGGGGAAGAGAGGAAACACCATATATTTT. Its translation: CASSLGGGKRGNTIYF.

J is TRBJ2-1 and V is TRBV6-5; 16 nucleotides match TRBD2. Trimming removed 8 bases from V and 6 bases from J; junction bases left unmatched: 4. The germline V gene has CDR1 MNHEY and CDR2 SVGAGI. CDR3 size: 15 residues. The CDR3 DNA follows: TGTGCCAGCTCCGGGACTAGCGGGGGGGCCAATGAGCAGTTCTTC. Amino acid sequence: CASSGTSGGANEQFF.

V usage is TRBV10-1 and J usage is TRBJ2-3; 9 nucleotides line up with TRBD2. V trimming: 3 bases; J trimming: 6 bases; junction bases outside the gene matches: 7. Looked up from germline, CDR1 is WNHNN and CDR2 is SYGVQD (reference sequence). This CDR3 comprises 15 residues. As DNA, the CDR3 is TGCGCCAGCAGTGAAGCTAGCGGGGTTACGGATACGCAGTATTTT. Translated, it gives CASSEASGVTDTQYF.

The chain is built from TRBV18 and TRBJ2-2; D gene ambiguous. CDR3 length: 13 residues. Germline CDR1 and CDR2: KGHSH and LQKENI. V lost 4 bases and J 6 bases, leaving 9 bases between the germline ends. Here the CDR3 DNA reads TGTGCCAGCTCACAGGGAAGAGCCGGGGAGCTGTTTTTT. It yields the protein CASSQGRAGELFF.